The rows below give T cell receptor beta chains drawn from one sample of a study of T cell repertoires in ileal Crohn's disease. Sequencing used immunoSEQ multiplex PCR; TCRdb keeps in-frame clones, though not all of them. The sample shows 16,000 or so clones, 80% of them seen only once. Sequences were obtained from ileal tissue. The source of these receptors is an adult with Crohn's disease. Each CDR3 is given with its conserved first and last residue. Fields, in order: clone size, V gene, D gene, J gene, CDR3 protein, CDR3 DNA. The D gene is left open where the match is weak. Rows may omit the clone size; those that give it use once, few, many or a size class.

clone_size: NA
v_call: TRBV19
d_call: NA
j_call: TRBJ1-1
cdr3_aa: CASRGGMRDEAFF
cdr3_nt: TGTGCCAGCCGGGGAGGCATGAGGGATGAAGCTTTCTTT

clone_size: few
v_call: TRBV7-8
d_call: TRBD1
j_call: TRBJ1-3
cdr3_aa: CASSLGTGGPGNTIYF
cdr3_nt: TGTGCCAGCAGCTTAGGTACAGGGGGCCCTGGAAACACCATATATTTT

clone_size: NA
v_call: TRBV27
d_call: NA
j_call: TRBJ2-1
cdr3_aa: CASSPPPRGSYNEQFF
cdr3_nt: TGTGCCAGCAGTCCTCCCCCCAGGGGCTCCTACAATGAGCAGTTCTTC

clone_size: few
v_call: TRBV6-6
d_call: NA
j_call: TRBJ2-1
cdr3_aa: CASSYSAGYNEQFF
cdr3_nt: TGTGCCAGCAGTTACTCGGCGGGTTACAATGAGCAGTTCTTC

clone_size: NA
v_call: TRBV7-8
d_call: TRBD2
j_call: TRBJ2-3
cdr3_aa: CASSYMAGGVTDTQYF
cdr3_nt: TGTGCCAGCAGCTATATGGCGGGAGGGGTGACAGATACGCAGTATTTT

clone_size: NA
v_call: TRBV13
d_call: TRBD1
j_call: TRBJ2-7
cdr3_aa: CASSLAATHRGLNYEQYF
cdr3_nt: TGTGCCAGCAGCTTAGCCGCGACTCACAGGGGCCTGAACTACGAGCAGTACTTC

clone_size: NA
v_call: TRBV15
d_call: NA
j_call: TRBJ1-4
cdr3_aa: CATSRGSPGNEKLFF
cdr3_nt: TGTGCCACCAGCAGAGGGTCACCTGGCAATGAAAAACTGTTTTTT

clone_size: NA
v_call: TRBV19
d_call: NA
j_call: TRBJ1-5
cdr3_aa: CASSMVQRTNQPQHF
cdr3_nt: TGTGCCAGTAGTATGGTTCAGCGGACTAATCAGCCCCAGCATTTT

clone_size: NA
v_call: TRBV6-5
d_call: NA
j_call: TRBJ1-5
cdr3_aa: CASRARGGETQPQHF
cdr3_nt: TGTGCCAGCAGGGCGCGGGGGGGGGAAACTCAGCCCCAGCATTTT

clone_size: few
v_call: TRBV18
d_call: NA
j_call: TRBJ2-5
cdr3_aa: CASSRALGASQETQYF
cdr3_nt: TGTGCCAGCTCAAGGGCCCTGGGAGCCTCCCAAGAGACCCAGTACTTC

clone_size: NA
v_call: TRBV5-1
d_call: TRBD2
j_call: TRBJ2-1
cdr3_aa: CASSSGRREFRDEQFF
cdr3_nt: TGCGCCAGCAGCTCCGGAAGGCGGGAGTTCAGGGATGAGCAGTTCTTC

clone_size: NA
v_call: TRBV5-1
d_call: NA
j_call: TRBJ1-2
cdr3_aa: CASSPDPGVGGYTF
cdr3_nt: TGCGCCAGCAGCCCGGATCCGGGGGTGGGTGGCTACACCTTC

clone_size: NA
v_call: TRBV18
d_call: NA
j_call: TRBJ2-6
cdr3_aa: CASSPIREANVLTF
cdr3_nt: TGTGCCAGCTCACCAATTCGGGAGGCCAACGTCCTGACTTTC

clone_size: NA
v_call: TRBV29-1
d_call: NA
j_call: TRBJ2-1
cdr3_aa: CSVEGGTSNRYNEQFF
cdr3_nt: TGCAGCGTTGAAGGAGGGACATCAAACCGTTACAATGAGCAGTTCTTC

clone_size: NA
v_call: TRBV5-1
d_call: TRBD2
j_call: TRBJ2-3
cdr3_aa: CASSSGLAGVGTDTQYF
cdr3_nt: TGCGCCAGCAGCAGTGGACTAGCGGGAGTGGGGACAGATACGCAGTATTTT

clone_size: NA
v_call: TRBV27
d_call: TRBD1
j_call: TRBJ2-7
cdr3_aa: CASSLSDRVAYEQYF
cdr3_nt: TGTGCCAGCAGTTTAAGCGACAGGGTGGCCTACGAGCAGTACTTC

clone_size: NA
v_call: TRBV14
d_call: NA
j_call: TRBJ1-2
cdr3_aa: CASSHREAYYGYTF
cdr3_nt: TGTGCCAGCAGCCACCGGGAAGCGTATTATGGCTACACCTTC

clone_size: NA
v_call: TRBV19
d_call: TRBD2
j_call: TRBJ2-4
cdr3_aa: CASSSRLAGGKNIQYF
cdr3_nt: TGTGCCAGTAGCTCAAGACTAGCGGGAGGCAAAAACATTCAGTACTTC

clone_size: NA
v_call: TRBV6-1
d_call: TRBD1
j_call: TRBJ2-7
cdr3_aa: CASSGQGVYEQYF
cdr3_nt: TGTGCCAGCAGCGGACAGGGGGTCTACGAGCAGTACTTC

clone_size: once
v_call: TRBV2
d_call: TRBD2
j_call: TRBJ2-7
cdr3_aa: CASSGSPASGVEQYF
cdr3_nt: TGTGCCAGCAGTGGCTCTCCGGCTAGCGGGGTCGAGCAGTACTTC

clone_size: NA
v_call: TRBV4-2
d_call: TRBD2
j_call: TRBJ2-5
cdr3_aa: CASSQVGLAGGQETQYF
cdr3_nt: TGTGCCAGCAGCCAAGTGGGACTAGCGGGGGGTCAAGAGACCCAGTACTTC

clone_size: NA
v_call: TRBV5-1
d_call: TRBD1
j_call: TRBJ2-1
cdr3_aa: CASSRGGFSYNEQFF
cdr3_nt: TGCGCCAGCAGCCGAGGGGGCTTCTCCTACAATGAGCAGTTCTTC

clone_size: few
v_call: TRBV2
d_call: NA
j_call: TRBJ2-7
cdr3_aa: CASESGLGEQYF
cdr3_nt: TGTGCCAGCGAGTCAGGCCTCGGCGAGCAGTACTTC

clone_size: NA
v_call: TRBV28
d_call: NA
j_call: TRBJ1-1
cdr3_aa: CASSLRNTEAFF
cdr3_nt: TGTGCCAGCAGTCTCCGGAACACTGAAGCTTTCTTT

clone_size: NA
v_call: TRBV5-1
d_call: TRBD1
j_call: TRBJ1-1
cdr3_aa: CASSPIQGANTEAFF
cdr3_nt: TGCGCCAGCAGCCCAATACAGGGGGCGAACACTGAAGCTTTCTTT

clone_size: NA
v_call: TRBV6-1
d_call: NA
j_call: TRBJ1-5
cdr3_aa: CASSSQGYQPQHF
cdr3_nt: TGTGCCAGCAGTTCCCAGGGGTATCAGCCCCAGCATTTT

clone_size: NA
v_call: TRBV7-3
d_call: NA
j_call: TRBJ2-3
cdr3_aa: CASSLGAGLVGDTQYF
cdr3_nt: TGTGCCAGCAGCTTGGGGGCAGGACTAGTCGGAGATACGCAGTATTTT

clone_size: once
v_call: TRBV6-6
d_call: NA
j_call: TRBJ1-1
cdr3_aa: CASSYSLNTEAFF
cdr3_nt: TGTGCCAGCAGTTACAGCTTGAACACTGAAGCTTTCTTT

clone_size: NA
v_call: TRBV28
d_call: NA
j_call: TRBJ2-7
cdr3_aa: CASSLEVTPGQYF
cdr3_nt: TGTGCCAGCAGTTTAGAAGTAACTCCCGGGCAGTACTTC

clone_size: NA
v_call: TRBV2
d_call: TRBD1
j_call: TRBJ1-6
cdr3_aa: CASSEGQGNSPLHF
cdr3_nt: TGTGCCAGCAGTGAAGGACAGGGGAATTCACCCCTCCACTTT

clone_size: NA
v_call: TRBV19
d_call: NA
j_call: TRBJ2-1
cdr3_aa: CASSRYSGVNNEQFF
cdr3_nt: TGTGCCAGTAGTCGTTACTCGGGGGTTAACAATGAGCAGTTCTTC

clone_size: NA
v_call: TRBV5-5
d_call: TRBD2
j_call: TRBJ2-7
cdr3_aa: CASSLAGGAAYEQYF
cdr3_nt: TGTGCCAGCAGCTTGGCGGGAGGGGCTGCCTACGAGCAGTACTTC

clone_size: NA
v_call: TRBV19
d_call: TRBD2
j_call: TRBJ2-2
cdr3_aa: CASKREYTGELFF
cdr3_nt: TGTGCCAGTAAGCGGGAGTACACCGGGGAGCTGTTTTTT

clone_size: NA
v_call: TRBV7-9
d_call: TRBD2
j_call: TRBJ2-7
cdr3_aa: CASSSGRLAGAGEQYF
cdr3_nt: TGTGCCAGCAGTTCGGGGCGACTAGCGGGGGCTGGGGAGCAGTACTTC

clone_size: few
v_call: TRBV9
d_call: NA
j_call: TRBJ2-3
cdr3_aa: CASRAGGTDTQYF
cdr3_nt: TGTGCCAGCAGGGCCGGGGGCACAGATACGCAGTATTTT

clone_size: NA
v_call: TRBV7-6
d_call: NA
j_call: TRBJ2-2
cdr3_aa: CASSQPEGARELFF
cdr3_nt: TGTGCCAGCAGCCAACCCGAGGGAGCGAGGGAGCTGTTTTTT

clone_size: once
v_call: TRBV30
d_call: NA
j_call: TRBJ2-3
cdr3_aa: CAWSADSLTDTQYF
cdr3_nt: TGTGCCTGGAGTGCCGACAGCCTCACAGATACGCAGTATTTT

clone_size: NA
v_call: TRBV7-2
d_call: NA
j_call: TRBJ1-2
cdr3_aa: CASSLWTTSNYGYTF
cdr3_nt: TGTGCCAGCAGCCTATGGACAACTTCTAACTATGGCTACACCTTC

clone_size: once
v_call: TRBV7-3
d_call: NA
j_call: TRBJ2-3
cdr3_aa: CASSLGGAGHTQYF
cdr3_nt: TGTGCCAGCAGCTTAGGGGGGGCAGGTCATACGCAGTATTTT

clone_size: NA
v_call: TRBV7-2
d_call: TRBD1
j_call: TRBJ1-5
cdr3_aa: CASSYRGAQPQHF
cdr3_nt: TGTGCCAGCAGCTACAGGGGAGCTCAGCCCCAGCATTTT

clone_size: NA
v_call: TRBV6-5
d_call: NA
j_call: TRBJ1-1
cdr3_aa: CASTYETEAFF
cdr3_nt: TGTGCCAGCACTTACGAGACTGAAGCTTTCTTT

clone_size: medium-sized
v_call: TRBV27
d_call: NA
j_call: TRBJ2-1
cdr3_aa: CASSLYRGEIEQFF
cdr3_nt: TGTGCCAGCAGTTTATATCGTGGAGAGATTGAGCAGTTCTTC

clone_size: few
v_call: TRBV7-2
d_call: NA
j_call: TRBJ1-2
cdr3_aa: CASSFSVQVIYGYTF
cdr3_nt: TGTGCCAGCAGCTTTTCCGTCCAGGTGATCTATGGCTACACCTTC